The source of this TCR beta chain is a study of cytomegalovirus exposure and HLA in healthy donors. Regarding the study as a whole: TCR beta sequences numbering fewer than 20,000 were associated with HLA alleles at 0.05 false discovery rate in a later analysis. In vitro, three CMV-associated chains proved specific for CMV antigens.

With regard to this clone: What it binds is unknown.

Researchers ran the PCR with 60 Vbeta and 13 Jbeta primers. Sequencing used immunoSEQ multiplex PCR; TCRdb keeps in-frame clones, though not all of them. The data show 100,000 to 130,000 clones, around 73% seen once. This CDR3 has 15 amino acids. The ends lost 3 bases at V and 1 base at J; junction bases unmatched: 4. In germline, CDR1 is SGHTA, CDR2 FQGNSA. The chain is built from TRBV7-2 and TRBJ2-7; 9 bases align to TRBD2. The clonotype originates from a man aged 30 to 39 in good health and CMV-seronegative. Sequencing input: PBMCs. As DNA, the CDR3 is TGTGCCAGCAGCTTCGGTGCGGGGGGGTCCTACGAGCAGTACTTC. Its translation: CASSFGAGGSYEQYF.